Shown below are 10 T cell receptor beta chains from a single sample sequenced in a study of cytomegalovirus exposure and HLA in healthy donors. Only in-frame clones appear in the TCRdb table, and some are missing; sequencing was by immunoSEQ multiplex PCR. The sample carries some 140,000 clones, less than 90% recorded once. What was sequenced was PBMCs. The receptors originated from a man between 18 and 35 years old in good health and CMV-seronegative.

This clone was seen once. The chain is built from TRBV2 and TRBJ2-7, with 10 bases lining up with TRBD2. The germline CDR1 and CDR2 sequences are SNHLY and FYNNEI. The CDR3 runs to 13 residues. The ends lost 7 bases at V and 6 bases at J; junction bases unmatched: 6. In DNA form, the CDR3 reads TGTGCCAGCACCCAGCGGGGGGGAACCGAGCAGTACTTC. Protein sequence: CASTQRGGTEQYF.

The chain uses TRBV12-5 and TRBJ2-1; the match to TRBD1 covers 10 bases. This CDR3 is built from 15 residues. After removal of 6 bases from V and 4 bases from J, the junction contained 6 bases not matched to a gene. Germline V gene sequence: CDR1 LGHNT, CDR2 FRNRAP. CDR3 DNA: TGTGCTAGTGGAAAGGGACAGGGGCTATACAATGAGCAGTTCTTC. Translating it yields CASGKGQGLYNEQFF.

The V and J genes are TRBV15 and TRBJ2-5; perhaps TRBD2 as D (5 bases). CDR1 LNHNV and CDR2 YYDKDF come from the germline V gene (reference sequence). The CDR3 contains 14 residues. Trimming stripped 0 bases from V and 3 bases from J, with 8 bases between. CDR3 in amino acids: CATSRDMGEETQYF. The CDR3 nucleotides read TGTGCCACCAGCAGAGACATGGGAGAAGAGACCCAGTACTTC.

The chain couples TRBV11-2 to TRBJ2-7; 7 bases match TRBD1. Germline trimming cut 1 base from V and 7 bases from J; bases unmatched to any gene: 7. The germline CDR1 and CDR2 sequences are SGHAT and FQNNGV. CDR3 length: 14 amino acids. Here the CDR3 reads CASSLGSTGDEQYF. The DNA of the CDR3 is TGTGCCAGCAGCTTAGGATCTACAGGGGATGAGCAGTACTTC.

CDR3 coding DNA: TGTGCCAGCAGAACTATATCGGACAGTACCTACGAGCAGTACTTC. Its protein is CASRTISDSTYEQYF. This chain joins TRBV27 and TRBJ2-7, with D maybe TRBD1 (6 bases). This CDR3 contains 15 residues. V gave up 6 bases and J gave up 2 bases, with 17 bases separating them. Germline loops: CDR1 MNHEY, CDR2 SMNVEV (reference sequence).

The rearrangement joins TRBV28 to TRBJ2-2; 9 positions agree with TRBD1. The V gene's germline CDR1 is MDHEN and CDR2 SYDVKM. The CDR3 runs 15 residues. J lost 2 bases, V lost 8 bases, and 6 bases had no gene match. The CDR3 reads CASFDRGRNTGELFF. The CDR3 DNA follows: TGTGCCAGCTTCGACAGGGGGAGAAACACCGGGGAGCTGTTTTTT.

The V call is TRBV6-5, the J call TRBJ2-7; the D gene is possibly TRBD2 (5 bases). Germline values: CDR1 MNHEY, CDR2 SVGAGI. The V end was cut by 2 bases, the J end by 0 bases, with 11 bases between. The CDR3 sequence is 15 residues long. The CDR3 region has the DNA TGTGCCAGCAGTTACGGGGAGTTAACCTCCTACGAGCAGTACTTC. It specifies CASSYGELTSYEQYF.

The genes are TRBV7-2 and TRBJ2-1, with 7 bases matching TRBD2. CDR1 SGHTA and CDR2 FQGNSA come from the germline V gene. The length of the CDR3 is 15 residues. V lost 6 bases, J lost 3 bases, and 8 bases stayed unmatched. The CDR3 DNA sequence: TGTGCCAGCAGTCCACTAGCGCCAAGCTACAATGAGCAGTTCTTC. Amino acids: CASSPLAPSYNEQFF.

The chain joins TRBV27 to TRBJ1-5, with TRBD1 identical over 8 bases. V gave up 5 bases and J gave up 5 bases; unmatched junction bases: 5. The CDR3 has 14 residues. Germline lookup yields CDR1 MNHEY and CDR2 SMNVEV (reference sequence). CDR3 sequence: CASSPRQGHQPQHF. CDR3 DNA: TGTGCCAGCAGTCCCCGACAGGGGCATCAGCCCCAGCATTTT.

The gene calls are TRBV7-9 and TRBJ1-2; no clear D. Germline CDR1 SEHNR, CDR2 FQNEAQ (reference sequence). V gave up 5 bases and J gave up 3 bases, with 16 bases separating them. This CDR3 has 15 residues. The CDR3 region is CASSLGEASDYGYTF. For the CDR3, the DNA is TGTGCCAGCAGCCTCGGGGAGGCGTCTGACTATGGCTACACCTTC.